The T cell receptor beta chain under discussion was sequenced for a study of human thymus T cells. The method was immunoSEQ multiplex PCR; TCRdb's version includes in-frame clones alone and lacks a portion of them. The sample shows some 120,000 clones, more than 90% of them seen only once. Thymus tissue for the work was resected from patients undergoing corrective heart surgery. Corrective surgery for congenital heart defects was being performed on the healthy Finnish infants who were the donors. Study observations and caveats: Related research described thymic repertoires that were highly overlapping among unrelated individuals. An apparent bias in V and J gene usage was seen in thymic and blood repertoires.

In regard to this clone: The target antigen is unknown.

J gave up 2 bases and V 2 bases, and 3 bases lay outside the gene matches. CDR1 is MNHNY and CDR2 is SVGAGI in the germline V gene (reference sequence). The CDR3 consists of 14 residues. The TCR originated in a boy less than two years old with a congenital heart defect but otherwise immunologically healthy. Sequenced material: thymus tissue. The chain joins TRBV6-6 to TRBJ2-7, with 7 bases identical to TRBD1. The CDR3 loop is CASSYGQVPYEQYF. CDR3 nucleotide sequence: TGTGCCAGCAGTTACGGACAGGTCCCCTACGAGCAGTACTTC.